This T cell receptor beta chain appears in the sequencing data of a study of T cell responses to AZD1222 COVID-19 vaccine. Germline V gene data show CDR1 as SGHTA and CDR2 as FQGTGA. This CDR3 has 15 residues. Trimming pared 5 bases from V and 2 bases from J, leaving 16 bases between. Study-level findings and limits: Just 5 to 7 people given AZD1222 tested seropositive at baseline. Per reports, nearly half of all spike-specific TCRs target regions that are unmutated in variants.

Worth noting for this clone: The antigen is unknown.

Measured with immunoSEQ multiplex PCR; TCRdb has only the in-frame clones, and not every one. The profile shows about 140,000 clones, roughly 91% of them singletons. Samples with a second dose at about 4 or about 12 weeks were pooled together. V and J are TRBV7-3 and TRBJ2-7, with D possibly matching TRBD1 (5 bases). This clonotype was obtained from an adult who received the AZD1222 COVID-19 vaccine. The sequencing here drew on peripheral blood, taken 28 days after the second AZD1222 dose. For the CDR3, the DNA is TGTGCCAGCAGCCAGACTGACAGTGGGGCCTACGAGCAGTACTTC. Protein sequence: CASSQTDSGAYEQYF.